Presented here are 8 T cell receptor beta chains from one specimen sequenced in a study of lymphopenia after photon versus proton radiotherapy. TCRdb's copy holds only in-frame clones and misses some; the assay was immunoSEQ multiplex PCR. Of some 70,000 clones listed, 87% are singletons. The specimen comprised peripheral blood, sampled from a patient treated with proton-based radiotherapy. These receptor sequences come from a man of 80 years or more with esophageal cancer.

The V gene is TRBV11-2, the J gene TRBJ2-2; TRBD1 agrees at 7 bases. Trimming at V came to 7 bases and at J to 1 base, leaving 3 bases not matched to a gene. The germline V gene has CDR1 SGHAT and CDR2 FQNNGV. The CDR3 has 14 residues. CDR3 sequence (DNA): TGTGCCAGCACCTGGGACAGGAACACCGGGGAGCTGTTTTTT. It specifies CASTWDRNTGELFF.

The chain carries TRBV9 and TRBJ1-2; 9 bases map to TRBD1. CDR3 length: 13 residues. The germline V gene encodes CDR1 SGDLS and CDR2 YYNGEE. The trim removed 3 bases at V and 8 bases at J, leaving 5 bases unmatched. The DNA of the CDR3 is TGTGCCAGCAGCGACCGGGACAGGGACGGCTACACCTTC. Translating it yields CASSDRDRDGYTF.

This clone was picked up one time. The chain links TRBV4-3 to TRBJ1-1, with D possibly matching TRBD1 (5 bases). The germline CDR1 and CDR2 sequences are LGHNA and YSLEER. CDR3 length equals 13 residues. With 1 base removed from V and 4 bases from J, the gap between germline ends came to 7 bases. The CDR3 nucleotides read TGCGCCAGCAGCCAAGTTGGGGGCACTGAAGCTTTCTTT. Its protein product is CASSQVGGTEAFF.

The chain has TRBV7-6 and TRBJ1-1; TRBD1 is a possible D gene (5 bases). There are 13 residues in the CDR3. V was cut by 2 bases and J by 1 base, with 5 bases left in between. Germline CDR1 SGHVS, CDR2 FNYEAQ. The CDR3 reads CASSLQGNTEAFF. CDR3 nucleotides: TGTGCCAGCAGCTTACAGGGGAACACTGAAGCTTTCTTT.

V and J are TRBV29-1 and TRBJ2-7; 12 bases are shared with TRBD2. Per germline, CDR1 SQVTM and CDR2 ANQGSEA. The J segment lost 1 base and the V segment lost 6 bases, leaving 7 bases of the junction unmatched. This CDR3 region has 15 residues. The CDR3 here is CSVTGLAGFSYEQYF. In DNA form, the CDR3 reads TGCAGCGTGACCGGACTAGCGGGATTTTCCTACGAGCAGTACTTC.

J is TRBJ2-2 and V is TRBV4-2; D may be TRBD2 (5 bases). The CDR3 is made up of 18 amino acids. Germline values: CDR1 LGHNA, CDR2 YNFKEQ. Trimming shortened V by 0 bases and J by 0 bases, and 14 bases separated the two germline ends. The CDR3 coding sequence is TGTGCCAGCAGCCAAGAGGAGGTTTCACTGTCGAACACCGGGGAGCTGTTTTTT. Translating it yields CASSQEEVSLSNTGELFF.

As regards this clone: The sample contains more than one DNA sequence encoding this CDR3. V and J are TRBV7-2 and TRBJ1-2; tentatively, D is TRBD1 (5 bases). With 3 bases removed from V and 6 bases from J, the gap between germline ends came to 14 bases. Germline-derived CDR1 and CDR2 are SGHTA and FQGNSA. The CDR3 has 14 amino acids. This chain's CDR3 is CASSLSSREDGYTF. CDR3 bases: TGTGCCAGCAGCTTGTCCAGCAGGGAAGATGGCTACACCTTC.

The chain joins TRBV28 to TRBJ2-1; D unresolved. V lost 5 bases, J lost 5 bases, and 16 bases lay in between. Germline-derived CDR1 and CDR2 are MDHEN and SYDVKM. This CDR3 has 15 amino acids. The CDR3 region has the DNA TGTGCCAGCAGTCCCCTCGACTTGGTTGACAATGAGCAGTTCTTC. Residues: CASSPLDLVDNEQFF.